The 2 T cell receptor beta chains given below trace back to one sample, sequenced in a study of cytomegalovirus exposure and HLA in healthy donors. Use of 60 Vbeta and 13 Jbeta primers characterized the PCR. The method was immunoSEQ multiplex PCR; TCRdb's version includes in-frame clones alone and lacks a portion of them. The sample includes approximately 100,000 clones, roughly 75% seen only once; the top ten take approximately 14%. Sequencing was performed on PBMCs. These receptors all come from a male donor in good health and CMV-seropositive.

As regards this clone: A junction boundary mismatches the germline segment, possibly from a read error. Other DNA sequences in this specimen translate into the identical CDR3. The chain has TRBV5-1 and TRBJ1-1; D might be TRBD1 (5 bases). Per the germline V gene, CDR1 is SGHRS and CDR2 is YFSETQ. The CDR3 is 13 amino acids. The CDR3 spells CASSLAGNTEAFF. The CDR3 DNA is TGCGCCAGCAGCCTTGCAGGGAACACTGAGGCTTTCTTT.

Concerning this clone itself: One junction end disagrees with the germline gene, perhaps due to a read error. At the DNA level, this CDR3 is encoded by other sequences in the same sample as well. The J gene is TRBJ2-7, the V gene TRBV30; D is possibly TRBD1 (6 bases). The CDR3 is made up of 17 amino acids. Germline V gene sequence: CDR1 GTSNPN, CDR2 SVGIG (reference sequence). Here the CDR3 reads CAWSLPWTVRISYEQYF. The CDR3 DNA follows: TGTGCCTGGAGTCTCCCATGGACAGTCCGAATCTCCTATGAGCAGTACTTC.